These 15 T cell receptor beta chains share one sample of origin, sequenced in a study of blood T cell repertoires in COVID-19. The protocol was immunoSEQ multiplex PCR, while the TCRdb copy is restricted to in-frame clones and leaves out a portion. The top ten hold roughly 2.9% of the sample, which has about 150,000 clones, 65% to 85% seen once. Sequenced input: peripheral blood. The receptors stem from a woman aged 60-70 years with acute or convalescent COVID-19.

J is TRBJ2-3 and V is TRBV5-1; 11 bases are shared with TRBD2. Trimming at V came to 0 bases and at J to 2 bases, leaving 5 bases not matched to a gene. This CDR3 has 17 amino acids. CDR1 is SGHRS, CDR2 YFSETQ, per germline. As DNA, the CDR3 is TGCGCCAGCAGCTTGGGACTAGCGGGGTGGAACACAGATACGCAGTATTTT. Translation: CASSLGLAGWNTDTQYF.

This clone was recorded only once. Other nucleotide sequences from this sample produce the same CDR3. This chain joins TRBV3-1 (or the pseudogene TRBV3-2) and TRBJ2-3, with 9 bases matching TRBD1. V shed 1 base, J shed 4 bases, and the junction held 0 bases outside the gene matches. The length of the CDR3 is 14 residues. Germline V lookup: CDR1 LGHDT, CDR2 YNNKEL (reference sequence). The CDR3 bases are TGTGCCAGCAGCCAAGGGACAGGGGCAGATACGCAGTATTTT. Protein product: CASSQGTGADTQYF.

In its sample, this clone was seen a few times. CDR3 loop: CASSREGVYNEQFF. CDR3 DNA sequence: TGTGCCAGCAGTCGAGAGGGAGTCTACAATGAGCAGTTCTTC. The rearrangement joins TRBV2 to TRBJ2-1; a weak D match, TRBD2 (5 bases). In germline, CDR1 is SNHLY, CDR2 FYNNEI. The CDR3 has 14 residues. With 5 bases removed from V and 3 bases from J, the gap between germline ends came to 11 bases.

CDR3 DNA: TGTGCCAGCAGCCGGCCGGGACAGGGGACCTACGAGCAGTACTTC. Protein sequence: CASSRPGQGTYEQYF. The rearrangement uses TRBV14 and TRBJ2-7; TRBD1 aligns across 10 bases. Losses at the gene ends were 4 bases for V and 2 bases for J; bases not matched to a gene: 5. The CDR3 contains 15 residues. Germline V gives CDR1 SGHDN, CDR2 FVKESK. Looking up the rest from reference TRBV14 and TRBJ2-7 gives the full variable domain: EAGVTQFPSHSVIEKGQTVTLRCDPISGHDNLYWYRRVMGKEIKFLLHFVKESKQDESGMPNNRFLAERTGGTYSTLKVQPAELEDSGVYFCASSRPGQGTYEQYFGPGTRLTVT.

The rearrangement links TRBV6-5 to TRBJ1-2; TRBD1 might be the D (6 bases). The CDR3 extends over 14 amino acids. From germline, CDR1 is MNHEY and CDR2 SVGAGI. Trimming shortened V by 2 bases and J by 8 bases, and 15 bases separated the two germline ends. The CDR3 loop is CASSYTRTARGYTF. The CDR3 DNA is TGTGCCAGCAGTTACACCCGGACAGCGAGAGGCTACACCTTC.

This clone was counted once. V is TRBV4-2 and J is TRBJ1-3, with D maybe TRBD1 (6 bases). Germline CDR1 LGHNA, CDR2 YNFKEQ. Trimming took off 6 bases at V and 0 bases at J, with 12 bases between the two ends. The CDR3 is 15 residues long. The CDR3, as DNA: TGTGCCAGCAGGTATACAGGGACCTCTGGAAACACCATATATTTT. Amino acids: CASRYTGTSGNTIYF.

The chain combines TRBV11-1 with TRBJ1-6; D gene ambiguous. Germline CDR1 reads SGHAT; CDR2 reads FQDESV (reference sequence). The V and J ends lost 3 bases and 9 bases respectively, with 6 bases between them. This CDR3 contains 12 residues. CDR3 coding DNA: TGTGCCAGCAGCTTTGAGGGTTCACCCCTCCACTTT. Protein sequence: CASSFEGSPLHF.

This chain joins TRBV7-9 and TRBJ1-2; D is possibly TRBD1 (5 bases). Germline-derived CDR1 and CDR2 are SEHNR and FQNEAQ (reference sequence). This CDR3 spans 13 amino acids. The ends were cut back, 5 bases at V and 7 bases at J, with 14 bases in the middle. The CDR3 nucleotides read TGTGCCAGCAGCCAAGGGGCAGGGCTTGGCTACACCTTC. Residues: CASSQGAGLGYTF. The full variable domain, rest sourced from reference TRBV7-9 and TRBJ1-2, is DTGVSQNPRHKITKRGQNVTFRCDPISEHNRLYWYRQTLGQGPEFLTYFQNEAQLEKSRLLSDRFSAERPKGSFSTLEIQRTEQGDSAMYLCASSQGAGLGYTFGSGTRLTVV.

V usage is TRBV2 and J usage is TRBJ1-1; D is perhaps TRBD1 (6 bases). V gave up 5 bases and J gave up 1 base, with 20 bases separating them. The V gene's germline CDR1 is SNHLY and CDR2 FYNNEI. The CDR3 runs to 17 residues. CDR3 in amino acids: CASSWDKSNLGNTEAFF. CDR3 in DNA: TGTGCCAGCAGTTGGGACAAGTCCAATCTGGGGAACACTGAAGCTTTCTTT.

The V and J genes are TRBV19 and TRBJ1-6; TRBD1 matches at 7 bases. Unmatched junction bases numbered 6, after V lost 7 bases and J lost 3 bases. Germline CDR1 and CDR2: LNHDA and SQIVND (reference sequence). The CDR3 totals 15 residues. DNA for the CDR3: TGTGCCAGTAAGGCCTGGGACAGCTATAATTCACCCCTCCACTTT. This translates into CASKAWDSYNSPLHF.

The V call is TRBV5-4, the J call TRBJ2-1, with TRBD1 matching 9 bases. V trimming: 3 bases; J trimming: 8 bases; junction bases outside the gene matches: 3. The germline CDR1 and CDR2 sequences are SGHNT and YYREEE (reference sequence). The CDR3 covers 13 residues. CDR3 nucleotide sequence: TGTGCCAGCAGCTCGGGACAGGGATATGAGCAGTTCTTC. It translates to CASSSGQGYEQFF.

The chain employs TRBV19 and TRBJ1-5, with D possibly matching TRBD1 (6 bases). With 5 bases removed from V and 3 bases from J, the gap between germline ends came to 14 bases. This CDR3 has 15 amino acids. Germline-derived CDR1 and CDR2 are LNHDA and SQIVND (reference sequence). The CDR3 sequence is CASSQDSQLNQPQHF. In DNA form, the CDR3 reads TGTGCCAGTAGTCAGGACAGTCAACTCAATCAGCCCCAGCATTTT.

This clone showed up just a few times. The chain joins TRBV5-4 to TRBJ1-2; TRBD1 matches at 7 bases. Germline CDR1 and CDR2: SGHNT and YYREEE (reference sequence). The V segment lost 4 bases and the J segment 3 bases; nucleotides outside the gene matches: 9. This CDR3 contains 15 residues. Here the CDR3 reads CASSHPTGRDYGYTF. The DNA of the CDR3 is TGTGCCAGCAGCCACCCGACAGGGCGAGACTATGGCTACACCTTC.

This clone has just one count. The sample carries other DNA sequences with the same CDR3. This chain links TRBV4-3 with TRBJ2-3, with TRBD1 identical over 8 bases. CDR3 length: 14 residues. Germline V gives CDR1 LGHNA, CDR2 YSLEER. With 4 bases clipped from V and 1 base from J, the junction kept 1 base outside the gene matches. The CDR3 protein is CASSLGQGTDTQYF. CDR3 bases: TGCGCCAGCAGCCTGGGACAGGGCACAGATACGCAGTATTTT.

The rearrangement joins TRBV25-1 to TRBJ2-7; D may be TRBD2 (7 bases). The germline gives CDR1 MGHDK, CDR2 SYGVNS. The CDR3 has 14 amino acids. Trimming cost V 1 base and J 7 bases, with 14 bases left between them. The CDR3 DNA follows: TGTGCCAGCAGTGAATCGGGGGGCCCGGGGGAGCAGTACTTC. This translates into CASSESGGPGEQYF.